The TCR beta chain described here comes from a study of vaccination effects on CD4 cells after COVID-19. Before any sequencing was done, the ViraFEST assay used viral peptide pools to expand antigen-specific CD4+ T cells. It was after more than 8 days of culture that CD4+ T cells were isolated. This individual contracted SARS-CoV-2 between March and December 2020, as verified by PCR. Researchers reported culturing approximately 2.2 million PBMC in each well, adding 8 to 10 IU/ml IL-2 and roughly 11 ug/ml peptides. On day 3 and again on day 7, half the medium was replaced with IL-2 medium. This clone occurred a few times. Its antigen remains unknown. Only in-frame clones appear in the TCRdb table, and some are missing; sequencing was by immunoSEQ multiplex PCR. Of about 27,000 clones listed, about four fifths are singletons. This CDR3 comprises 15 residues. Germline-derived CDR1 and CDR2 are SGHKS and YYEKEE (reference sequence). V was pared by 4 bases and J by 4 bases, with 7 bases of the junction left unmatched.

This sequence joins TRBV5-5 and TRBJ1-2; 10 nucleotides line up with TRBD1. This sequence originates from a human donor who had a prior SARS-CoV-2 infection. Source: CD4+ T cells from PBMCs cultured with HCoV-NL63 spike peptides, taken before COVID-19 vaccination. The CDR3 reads CASSGRQGAGYGYTF. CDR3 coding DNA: TGTGCCAGCAGCGGTAGACAGGGGGCAGGCTATGGCTACACCTTC.